This T cell receptor (beta chain) derives from a study of T cells after yellow fever vaccination. General study findings and limits: Reappearance after the booster was observed for most primary-vaccination clones (more than 95% CD4, about 90% CD8).

TCRdb re-called the 5' RACE reads with MiXCR, one entry per CDR3 protein. This table has approximately 510,000 distinct CDR3 sequences, about a fifth appearing once. Between the trimmed V and J ends, which lost 3 bases and 5 bases, there was a span of 12 bases. The CDR3 extends over 13 amino acids. Germline V lookup: CDR1 SGDLS, CDR2 YYNGEE. A note on this clonotype: Its antigen remains unidentified.

The material sequenced was PBMCs, taken roughly 23 days after the first yellow fever vaccination. The chain is built from TRBV9 and TRBJ2-7; D gene unclear. The origin of this receptor is a man younger than 30 who received the YFV17D yellow fever vaccine. CDR3 sequence reads: CASSGYSSDEQYF. CDR3 nucleotide sequence: TGTGCCAGCAGCGGGTACAGCAGCGACGAGCAGTACTTC.